In this sample, the clone carrying this T cell receptor (beta chain) turned up a few times. The repertoire was sequenced with immunoSEQ multiplex PCR; TCRdb's copy has only in-frame clones and lacks some. The sample holds about 220,000 clones; 75% to 90% are singletons and the top ten take around 2.8%. This sample stems from a study of blood T cell repertoires in COVID-19. Trimming took off 1 base at V and 4 bases at J, with 19 bases between the two ends. Germline CDR1 LNHDA, CDR2 SQIVND (reference sequence). CDR3 length equals 17 residues. This clonotype was obtained from a woman in her 30s who had recovered from COVID-19. This chain links TRBV19 with TRBJ1-2; D may be TRBD1 (5 bases). The sample comprised peripheral blood. CDR3 residues: CASSIGSAQALAYGYTF. The CDR3 DNA is TGTGCCAGTAGTATAGGATCTGCACAGGCCCTCGCCTATGGCTACACCTTC.